This T cell receptor (beta chain) derives from a study of T cell responses to AZD1222 COVID-19 vaccine. General study points: Among AZD1222 vaccinees, only 5 or 6 were seropositive at baseline.

Second-dose intervals of approximately 4 or approximately 12 weeks were pooled. Details on this clone: Its antigen remains unidentified.

Here immunoSEQ multiplex PCR was the method, and the copy in TCRdb shows in-frame clones only, minus some. Of some 58,000 clones listed, about 80% were seen once; the top ten hold less than 5%. CDR3 size: 14 residues. The V segment lost 4 bases and the J segment 5 bases; nucleotides outside the gene matches: 3. Germline CDR1 and CDR2: ENHRY and SYGVKD. Sequencing was performed on peripheral blood, taken 28 days after the second AZD1222 dose. This sequence was found in an adult who received the AZD1222 COVID-19 vaccine. This chain uses TRBV10-3 with TRBJ1-1, with 11 nucleotides matching TRBD1. CDR3 amino acids: CAISARDRGTEAFF. The CDR3, as DNA: TGTGCCATCAGTGCCCGGGACAGGGGGACTGAAGCTTTCTTT.